This T cell receptor (beta chain) emerged from a study of T cell responses to AZD1222 COVID-19 vaccine. The table came from immunoSEQ multiplex PCR; TCRdb's copy has only in-frame clones and leaves some out. The table has more than 110,000 clones, approximately 90% seen once. V was trimmed by 5 bases and J by 3 bases, leaving 13 bases between them. This CDR3 region has 14 residues. Germline loops: CDR1 MNHEY, CDR2 SVGAGI. The TCR originated in an adult in good health. The chain has TRBV6-5 and TRBJ1-2; maybe TRBD1 (6 bases). Source: peripheral blood, taken on day 0 of AZD1222 vaccination. The chain's CDR3 is CASSRQGGDYGYTF. DNA for the CDR3: TGTGCCAGCAGTCGACAAGGGGGGGACTATGGCTACACCTTC.